These 29 T cell receptor beta chains were all obtained from the same sample, sequenced in a study of cytomegalovirus exposure and HLA in healthy donors. TCRdb's copy holds only in-frame clones and misses some; the assay was immunoSEQ multiplex PCR. The table records 100,000 to 150,000 clones, more than 75% of them present only once. Sequenced input: PBMCs. The receptors were sampled from a woman in her twenties or thirties in good health and CMV-seronegative.

The rearrangement links TRBV25-1 to TRBJ1-4; D ambiguous. Germline CDR1 reads MGHDK; CDR2 reads SYGVNS. The CDR3 extends over 14 amino acids. The V and J ends lost 1 base and 7 bases respectively, with 10 bases between them. DNA for the CDR3: TGTGCCAGCAGTGAATCCCTCCAGCGTGAAAAACTGTTTTTT. As protein: CASSESLQREKLFF.

This clone occurred a few times. The V call is TRBV10-1, the J call TRBJ1-5; 7 positions match TRBD1. The CDR3 contains 13 residues. CDR1 WNHNN and CDR2 SYGVQD come from the germline V gene (reference sequence). The ends lost 9 bases at V and 0 bases at J; junction bases unmatched: 2. CDR3: CARGDSSNQPQHF. The CDR3 DNA is TGCGCCAGAGGGGACAGTAGCAATCAGCCCCAGCATTTT.

J is TRBJ2-5 and V is TRBV5-4; 7 nucleotides match TRBD1. The CDR3 runs 16 residues. Germline-derived CDR1 and CDR2 are SGHNT and YYREEE (reference sequence). The trim removed 4 bases at V and 2 bases at J, leaving 11 bases unmatched. This CDR3 reads CASSNRQGVGQETQYF. CDR3 DNA sequence: TGTGCCAGCAGCAATCGACAGGGAGTGGGGCAAGAGACCCAGTACTTC.

This rearrangement joins TRBV4-3 to TRBJ1-2, with 7 bases lining up with TRBD1. CDR3 length: 14 amino acids. Trimming took 2 bases from V and 5 from J; bases not matched to a gene: 5. Germline V gives CDR1 LGHNA, CDR2 YSLEER. CDR3 in DNA: TGCGCCAGCAGCCAACAGGCAGGGGGGTATGGCTACACCTTC. Residues: CASSQQAGGYGYTF.

J is TRBJ1-3 and V is TRBV5-6; TRBD1 might be the D (6 bases). The CDR3 consists of 15 residues. Germline lookup yields CDR1 SGHDT and CDR2 YYEEEE. V was clipped by 4 bases and J by 5 bases, with 16 bases between them. The CDR3 loop reads CASSPIRGNRNTIYF. The CDR3 region has the DNA TGTGCCAGCAGCCCCATAAGGGGGAATCGAAACACCATATATTTT.

The chain carries TRBV9 and TRBJ1-4, with TRBD1 matching 7 bases. The CDR3 loop spans 15 amino acids. Losses at the gene ends were 4 bases for V and 3 bases for J; bases not matched to a gene: 6. The germline V gene has CDR1 SGDLS and CDR2 YYNGEE. The CDR3 reads CASSYRQGANEKLFF. DNA for the CDR3: TGTGCCAGCAGCTACCGACAGGGAGCTAATGAAAAACTGTTTTTT.

The chain is built from TRBV25-1 and TRBJ2-1; perhaps TRBD1 as D (6 bases). Trimming stripped 5 bases from V and 6 bases from J, with 14 bases between. The V gene's germline CDR1 is MGHDK and CDR2 SYGVNS. This CDR3 is 14 amino acids long. The CDR3 coding sequence is TGTGCCAGCAGTAGGCAGGGGCCTCGCAATGAGCAGTTCTTC. This codes for CASSRQGPRNEQFF.

The J gene is TRBJ2-7, the V gene TRBV20-1, with 7 bases that match TRBD1. The CDR3 is 11 residues long. The germline V gene encodes CDR1 DFQATT and CDR2 SNEGSKA (reference sequence). The ends lost 4 bases at V and 6 bases at J; junction bases unmatched: 3. The chain's CDR3 is CSATTGVEQYF. The DNA of the CDR3 is TGCAGTGCTACTACAGGGGTCGAGCAGTACTTC.

This sequence joins TRBV11-2 and TRBJ2-1; TRBD2 is a possible D gene (7 bases). The germline gives CDR1 SGHAT, CDR2 FQNNGV. The CDR3 spans 16 residues. V was clipped by 1 base and J by 3 bases, with 13 bases between them. The CDR3 DNA reads TGTGCCAGCAGCTTAGTAGGGGGGGCCGTCTACAATGAGCAGTTCTTC. The encoded protein is CASSLVGGAVYNEQFF.

This rearrangement joins TRBV7-9 to TRBJ2-1, with 11 bases aligning to TRBD2. The CDR3 is 14 amino acids. J lost 12 bases, V lost 4 bases, and 8 bases had no gene match. The germline V gene encodes CDR1 SEHNR and CDR2 FQNEAQ (reference sequence). The CDR3 nucleotides read TGTGCCAGCAGCTCCAGCCTAGCGGGGGGTATGCAGTTCTTC. Amino acids: CASSSSLAGGMQFF.

V and J are TRBV6-1 and TRBJ2-2; D uncertain. The CDR3 consists of 12 residues. V gave up 6 bases and J gave up 2 bases, with 4 bases separating them. The V gene's germline CDR1 is MNHNS and CDR2 SASEGT. CDR3 DNA: TGTGCCAGCAGACTAAACACCGGGGAGCTGTTTTTT. It is translated as CASRLNTGELFF.

The gene calls are TRBV7-2 and TRBJ2-5; 12 bases line up with TRBD1. This CDR3 has 16 amino acids. Unmatched junction bases numbered 5, after V lost 1 base and J lost 5 bases. CDR1 and CDR2 from the germline V gene are SGHTA and FQGNSA. In nucleotides, the CDR3 is TGTGCCAGCAGCTTAGGGGGACAGGGGGCGTGGGAGACCCAGTACTTC. Translating gives CASSLGGQGAWETQYF.

This chain uses TRBV2 with TRBJ1-2; TRBD1 matches at 9 bases. V lost 8 bases to trimming and J lost 6 bases; unmatched junction nucleotides: 10. The germline V gene has CDR1 SNHLY and CDR2 FYNNEI. The CDR3 loop spans 14 amino acids. The CDR3 sequence: CASGLGQGFNGYTF. The CDR3 nucleotides read TGTGCCAGCGGATTGGGACAGGGATTTAATGGCTACACCTTC.

This chain connects TRBV2 to TRBJ2-1; TRBD2 agrees at 12 bases. The J segment lost 0 bases and the V segment lost 8 bases, leaving 5 bases of the junction unmatched. Germline CDR1 and CDR2: SNHLY and FYNNEI. This CDR3 is built from 16 residues. In DNA form, the CDR3 reads TGTGCCAGCCTCCTAGCGGGGGGGAGCTCCTACAATGAGCAGTTCTTC. Protein: CASLLAGGSSYNEQFF.

The chain recombines TRBV23-1 with TRBJ1-2; possible D gene TRBD1, 5 bases. TRBV23-1 falls under the ORF class, with uncertain function. Trimming pared 6 bases from V and 4 bases from J, leaving 12 bases between. The CDR3 is 13 residues long. The CDR3: CASRLGGAYGYTF. The CDR3 region has the DNA TGCGCCAGCAGATTAGGAGGGGCCTATGGCTACACCTTC.

The chain joins TRBV9 to TRBJ2-1; 9 bases map to TRBD2. Germline V lookup: CDR1 SGDLS, CDR2 YYNGEE. The V and J ends lost 0 bases and 7 bases, in that order; junction bases with no gene match: 11. The CDR3 is 17 residues long. In DNA, the CDR3 is TGTGCCAGCAGCGTAGGGAGTGGCGGGGGGGCCAGAAATGAGCAGTTCTTC. Its protein is CASSVGSGGGARNEQFF.

This clone showed up just once. The chain is built from TRBV27 and TRBJ2-7, with 8 bases aligning to TRBD1. The CDR3 extends over 13 amino acids. Unmatched junction bases numbered 3, after V lost 2 bases and J lost 6 bases. From germline, CDR1 is MNHEY and CDR2 SMNVEV (reference sequence). CDR3 amino acids: CASSLQGAGEQYF. DNA for the CDR3: TGTGCCAGCAGTTTACAGGGGGCCGGCGAGCAGTACTTC.

This chain connects TRBV30 to TRBJ2-7; a weak D match, TRBD1 (5 bases). The ends were cut back, 6 bases at V and 7 bases at J, with 13 bases in the middle. Germline values: CDR1 GTSNPN, CDR2 SVGIG (reference sequence). The CDR3 spans 11 residues. CDR3 sequence (DNA): TGTGCCTGCACAGGCCCGGGTGAGCAGTACTTC. This encodes CACTGPGEQYF.

The J gene is TRBJ2-3, the V gene TRBV4-2, with TRBD2 matching over 8 bases. This CDR3 is built from 15 residues. The germline CDR1 and CDR2 sequences are LGHNA and YNFKEQ. V lost 1 base, J lost 4 bases, and 4 bases stayed unmatched. CDR3 in amino acids: CASSQGGLEADTQYF. In nucleotides, the CDR3 is TGTGCCAGCAGCCAAGGGGGACTAGAGGCAGATACGCAGTATTTT.

Here the CDR3 DNA reads TGTGCCAGCAGTGCAACAGCTGCTAACTATGGCTACACCTTC. It specifies CASSATAANYGYTF. This sequence joins TRBV2 and TRBJ1-2; no reliable D call. Germline CDR1 and CDR2: SNHLY and FYNNEI. CDR3 length equals 14 residues. V gave up 4 bases and J gave up 0 bases, with 9 bases separating them.

Here the CDR3 DNA reads TGCAGCGTCGCAAAGGGGGGGTCGCCAGTTTATGGCTACACCTTC. It specifies CSVAKGGSPVYGYTF. The chain carries TRBV29-1 and TRBJ1-2, with D possibly TRBD1 on 6 matching bases. V lost 6 bases to trimming and J lost 5 bases, with 22 bases between them. Germline V gene sequence: CDR1 SQVTM, CDR2 ANQGSEA. The CDR3 contains 15 residues.

This sequence joins TRBV6-1 and TRBJ2-1, with 8 bases matching TRBD2. The V gene's germline CDR1 is MNHNS and CDR2 SASEGT. Losses at the gene ends were 5 bases for V and 3 bases for J; bases not matched to a gene: 6. This CDR3 is 15 amino acids long. The CDR3 sequence: CASSSNGGGYNEQFF. DNA of the CDR3: TGTGCCAGCAGTTCCAACGGGGGGGGCTACAATGAGCAGTTCTTC.

The chain carries TRBV18 and TRBJ1-2; 7 bases are a match to TRBD1. V trimming: 2 bases; J trimming: 4 bases; junction bases outside the gene matches: 4. From germline, CDR1 is KGHSH and CDR2 LQKENI. CDR3 length: 14 amino acids. The CDR3 nucleotides are TGTGCCAGCTCACCATTCGGGACAGCCTATGGCTACACCTTC. This encodes CASSPFGTAYGYTF.

This clone came up a few times. The gene calls are TRBV4-3 and TRBJ1-2; unclear D gene. CDR3 length: 15 amino acids. The V end lost 0 bases, the J end lost 3 bases, and 11 bases lay between the germline ends. CDR1 LGHNA and CDR2 YSLEER come from the germline V gene. The CDR3 loop reads CASSQDYPEDYGYTF. CDR3 nucleotide sequence: TGCGCCAGCAGCCAAGATTATCCAGAGGACTATGGCTACACCTTC.

The CDR3 here is CSVPRGERGTEAFF. CDR3 nucleotide sequence: TGCAGCGTTCCCAGGGGCGAGCGCGGCACTGAAGCTTTCTTT. This chain connects TRBV29-1 to TRBJ1-1; tentative D call: TRBD1 (6 bases). Looked up from germline, CDR1 is SQVTM and CDR2 is ANQGSEA. The V gene lost 5 bases and the J gene lost 4 bases, with 17 bases spanning the gap. The CDR3 length is 14 residues.

V and J are TRBV10-3 and TRBJ1-1; D remains ambiguous. Germline lookup yields CDR1 ENHRY and CDR2 SYGVKD. V was cut by 4 bases and J by 5 bases, with 14 bases left in between. The CDR3 sequence is 14 residues long. CDR3 bases: TGTGCCATCAGTGGTACAGCCCAACGGACTGAAGCTTTCTTT. It specifies CAISGTAQRTEAFF.

This chain links TRBV2 with TRBJ2-7, with a tentative D call TRBD2 (6 bases). Germline CDR1 SNHLY, CDR2 FYNNEI. Between the trimmed V and J ends, which lost 4 bases and 2 bases, there was a span of 12 bases. The CDR3 is 14 residues long. The CDR3 nucleotides read TGTGCCAGCAGTGGGGGGACTTACCCCTACGAGCAGTACTTC. Translated: CASSGGTYPYEQYF.

The chain joins TRBV5-1 to TRBJ2-5; 7 positions match TRBD1. Germline-derived CDR1 and CDR2 are SGHRS and YFSETQ. The trim removed 4 bases at V and 1 base at J, leaving 7 bases unmatched. This CDR3 region has 15 residues. CDR3 in amino acids: CASSNSQGLQETQYF. The CDR3 nucleotides read TGCGCCAGCAGCAATTCACAGGGGCTCCAAGAGACCCAGTACTTC.

The table lists this clone with a count of one. The chain joins TRBV10-1 to TRBJ2-3; TRBD2 agrees at 9 bases. Trimming at V came to 0 bases and at J to 3 bases, leaving 10 bases not matched to a gene. Germline lookup yields CDR1 WNHNN and CDR2 SYGVQD (reference sequence). The CDR3 length is 18 residues. For the CDR3, the DNA is TGCGCCAGCAGTGAGTCGAGTAGTAGCGGGGGACCGACAGATACGCAGTATTTT. Protein sequence: CASSESSSSGGPTDTQYF.